This passage covers 20 T cell receptor beta chains from one sample sequenced in a study of cytomegalovirus exposure and HLA in healthy donors. The primer mix had 60 Vbeta and 13 Jbeta primers. This table comes from immunoSEQ multiplex PCR, and its TCRdb copy is limited to in-frame clones, with some not included. The sample has around 100,000 clones; roughly 84% are singletons. The material sequenced was PBMCs. Every receptor here comes from a man aged 18 to 35 in good health and CMV-seronegative.

The rearrangement links TRBV6-4 to TRBJ1-6; 11 bases line up with TRBD1. V dropped 2 bases and J dropped 9; count of bases not matched to a gene: 0. CDR3 length equals 14 residues. Germline lookup yields CDR1 MRHNA and CDR2 SNTAGT. This CDR3 is CASSDGQGASPLHF. The CDR3 bases are TGTGCCAGCAGTGACGGACAGGGGGCTTCACCCCTCCACTTT.

The chain employs TRBV4-2 and TRBJ2-7; 10 bases map to TRBD2. The germline CDR1 and CDR2 sequences are LGHNA and YNFKEQ. J lost 0 bases, V lost 2 bases, and 1 base had no gene match. The CDR3 has 15 residues. CDR3 amino acids: CASSQPSGSSYEQYF. CDR3 coding DNA: TGTGCCAGCAGCCAACCTAGCGGGAGCTCCTACGAGCAGTACTTC.

The count of this clone is one. V is TRBV10-2 and J is TRBJ2-3; 8 bases are shared with TRBD2. CDR1 WSHSY and CDR2 SAAADI come from the germline V gene. V shed 10 bases and J 7 bases; nucleotides not matched to a gene: 28. This CDR3 comprises 19 residues. The CDR3 spells CATLSAGVTSGPFGNTQYF. The CDR3 region has the DNA TGCGCCACTCTATCGGCAGGGGTTACTAGCGGCCCTTTCGGAAATACGCAGTATTTT.

The CDR3 is CASSLDIAGGRLTSTDTQYF. The CDR3, as DNA: TGTGCCAGCAGCTTAGATATAGCGGGAGGGCGGTTGACTAGCACAGATACGCAGTATTTT. The chain employs TRBV7-8 and TRBJ2-3, with 11 bases lining up with TRBD2. Trimming took 1 base from V and 0 from J; bases not matched to a gene: 12. CDR1 is SGHVS and CDR2 is FQNEAQ in the germline V gene. The CDR3 runs to 20 residues.

The gene calls are TRBV19 and TRBJ1-2, with 8 positions matching TRBD1. V shed 8 bases and J 1 base; nucleotides not matched to a gene: 15. The CDR3 has 17 amino acids. The germline gives CDR1 LNHDA, CDR2 SQIVND (reference sequence). In DNA, the CDR3 is TGTGCCAGTGGAAACGGACAGGGCCTAACCAATAACTATGGCTACACCTTC. Translated, it gives CASGNGQGLTNNYGYTF.

J is TRBJ2-7 and V is TRBV9; D perhaps matches TRBD1 (6 bases). V lost 4 bases and J 4 bases, leaving 18 bases between the germline ends. Germline CDR1 SGDLS, CDR2 YYNGEE. The CDR3 has 15 residues. The CDR3 here is CASSSTGTTVYEQYF. CDR3 bases: TGTGCCAGCAGCTCCACCGGGACAACGGTATACGAGCAGTACTTC.

The genes are TRBV5-4 and TRBJ1-1, with 9 bases identical to TRBD1. The J segment lost 0 bases and the V segment lost 4 bases, leaving 13 bases of the junction unmatched. The CDR3 loop spans 18 amino acids. Germline V gene data show CDR1 as SGHNT and CDR2 as YYREEE (reference sequence). The CDR3, as DNA: TGTGCCAGCAGCGAGGACAGGGGTCTGAGGGGTTTGAACACTGAAGCTTTCTTT. This encodes CASSEDRGLRGLNTEAFF.

In DNA form, the CDR3 reads TGTGCCAGACGGGACAGGGGGGAAAAACTGTTTTTT. This gives the protein CARRDRGEKLFF. The gene calls are TRBV2 and TRBJ1-4; 11 bases are shared with TRBD1. The CDR3 loop spans 12 amino acids. Germline trimming cut 9 bases from V and 8 bases from J; bases unmatched to any gene: 2. CDR1 is SNHLY and CDR2 is FYNNEI in the germline V gene.

The chain combines TRBV28 with TRBJ2-7; 11 nucleotides match TRBD1. This CDR3 has 14 residues. The germline V gene has CDR1 MDHEN and CDR2 SYDVKM. Germline trimming cut 2 bases from V and 4 bases from J; bases unmatched to any gene: 1. The DNA of the CDR3 is TGTGCCAGCAGTTTAGGGACAGGGGGGTACGAGCAGTACTTC. Protein sequence: CASSLGTGGYEQYF.

The V gene is TRBV9, the J gene TRBJ2-1; D is unresolved. Between the trimmed V and J ends, which lost 4 bases and 0 bases, there was a span of 11 bases. The CDR3 contains 15 residues. Germline assignment: CDR1 SGDLS and CDR2 YYNGEE. The CDR3 here is CASSLTPRSYNEQFF. The CDR3 DNA reads as TGTGCCAGCAGCCTTACTCCTCGCTCCTACAATGAGCAGTTCTTC.

The V call is TRBV7-6, the J call TRBJ1-2; 8 bases line up with TRBD1. V was pared by 2 bases and J by 3 bases, with 5 bases of the junction left unmatched. Germline V gene data show CDR1 as SGHVS and CDR2 as FNYEAQ. The CDR3 is 15 residues long. The DNA for the CDR3 is TGTGCCAGCAGCTTAATAGGACAGGGAGACTATGGCTACACCTTC. Translating gives CASSLIGQGDYGYTF. The full variable domain, its missing parts supplied by reference TRBV7-6 and TRBJ1-2, is GAGVSQSPRYKVTKRGQDVALRCDPISGHVSLYWYRQALGQGPEFLTYFNYEAQQDKSGLPNDRFSAERPEGSISTLTIQRTEQRDSAMYRCASSLIGQGDYGYTFGSGTRLTVV.

This chain joins TRBV28 and TRBJ2-7; TRBD1 agrees at 7 bases. This CDR3 spans 14 amino acids. J was trimmed by 3 bases and V by 7 bases; bases with no gene match: 9. Germline values: CDR1 MDHEN, CDR2 SYDVKM. The CDR3 loop is CASTKTAGGYEQYF. CDR3 sequence (DNA): TGTGCCAGCACCAAAACGGCAGGGGGCTACGAGCAGTACTTC.

The chain employs TRBV7-9 and TRBJ1-2; 8 nucleotides line up with TRBD1. This CDR3 region has 16 residues. Germline-derived CDR1 and CDR2 are SEHNR and FQNEAQ (reference sequence). V shed 6 bases, J shed 2 bases, and the junction held 11 bases outside the gene matches. The CDR3 spells CASRPRGQGVNYGYTF. The CDR3 bases are TGTGCCAGCAGGCCGAGAGGACAGGGCGTCAACTATGGCTACACCTTC.

The gene calls are TRBV30 and TRBJ2-7, with D unresolved. There are 12 residues in the CDR3. V was shortened by 0 bases and J by 3 bases, with 6 bases between the two germline ends. The germline V gene encodes CDR1 GTSNPN and CDR2 SVGIG (reference sequence). CDR3 protein: CAWSVPSYEQYF. The CDR3 DNA reads TGTGCCTGGAGTGTACCCAGCTACGAGCAGTACTTC.

This chain links TRBV10-1 with TRBJ2-1; maybe TRBD2 (6 bases). The germline V gene has CDR1 WNHNN and CDR2 SYGVQD (reference sequence). This CDR3 is built from 16 residues. Trimming cost V 2 bases and J 4 bases, with 15 bases left between them. CDR3 residues: CASSEPRAGGYNEQFF. CDR3 DNA sequence: TGCGCCAGCAGTGAGCCTCGAGCGGGCGGATACAATGAGCAGTTCTTC.

CDR3 in amino acids: CASSDSGRAVSEQFF. DNA of the CDR3: TGTGCCAGCAGCGATAGCGGGAGGGCTGTTAGTGAGCAGTTCTTC. The rearrangement links TRBV9 to TRBJ2-1, with 11 bases matching TRBD2. The V and J ends lost 3 bases and 9 bases, in that order; junction bases with no gene match: 8. In germline, CDR1 is SGDLS, CDR2 YYNGEE. The CDR3 sequence is 15 residues long.

This rearrangement joins TRBV12-5 to TRBJ1-2; no clear D gene. This CDR3 comprises 15 residues. Germline V gene data show CDR1 as LGHNT and CDR2 as FRNRAP. V lost 5 bases, J lost 7 bases, and 20 bases lay in between. The CDR3: CASGPNHKVRSGYTF. CDR3 DNA sequence: TGTGCTAGTGGTCCCAACCACAAGGTGAGGAGTGGCTACACCTTC.

The chain links TRBV28 to TRBJ1-5, with 7 bases matching TRBD1. The trim removed 2 bases at V and 2 bases at J, leaving 0 bases unmatched. The germline CDR1 and CDR2 sequences are MDHEN and SYDVKM. This CDR3 is 14 amino acids long. CDR3 in DNA: TGTGCCAGCAGTTTACAGGGGGGCAATCAGCCCCAGCATTTT. Its translation: CASSLQGGNQPQHF.

This clone was found a few times. The chain recombines TRBV19 with TRBJ2-3; TRBD2 is a possible D gene (6 bases). Germline loops: CDR1 LNHDA, CDR2 SQIVND (reference sequence). V lost 3 bases and J lost 6, with 19 bases in between. The CDR3 runs to 16 residues. The DNA for the CDR3 is TGTGCCAGTAGTATCCCGCGGAGCGGCGCGGGGGATACGCAGTATTTT. Amino acid sequence: CASSIPRSGAGDTQYF.

CDR3: CASQVSYSYNEQFF. The CDR3 coding sequence is TGTGCCAGCCAAGTAAGCTACTCCTACAATGAGCAGTTCTTC. The J gene is TRBJ2-1, the V gene TRBV2; D remains ambiguous. This CDR3 is 14 amino acids long. Trimming left V 8 bases short and J 0 bases short, with 11 bases between. Germline CDR1 reads SNHLY; CDR2 reads FYNNEI.